One sample yielded the 27 T cell receptor beta chains listed below, sequenced in a study of human CD8 memory T cell subsets. Making the TCR beta libraries relied on UMI-labeled 5' RACE. With the 5' RACE reads reprocessed, TCRdb shows one record per CDR3 protein and no DNA. The sample table sets out about 8,800 distinct CDR3 sequences. The study classified TPEX cells as CCR7+ PD-1+ TIGIT+ early memory CD8+ T cells bearing exhausted-like traits. Sequencing was performed on CD8+ T cells from PBMCs. These receptors were obtained from a human donor in good health.

V gene TRBV18 combines with J gene TRBJ2-3; TCRdb outputs TRBD2, but without DNA this stays unchecked. The germline V gene has CDR1 KGHSH and CDR2 LQKENI. The CDR3 is 15 amino acids. The CDR3 spells CASSLGTSATDTQYF.

Here the CDR3 reads CASSLSGNSNQPQHF. This sequence joins TRBV27 and TRBJ1-5. The CDR3 runs to 15 residues. Germline V lookup: CDR1 MNHEY, CDR2 SMNVEV (reference sequence).

This clonotype ranks as medium-sized (0.01 to 0.1%) in terms of frequency. The chain uses TRBV6-5 and TRBJ1-2; TCRdb names TRBD1, which stays unverified in the absence of DNA. Germline V CDR1 and CDR2: MNHEY, SVGAGI. The CDR3 covers 15 residues. CDR3 protein: CASSYGQGFRYGYTF.

The chain employs TRBV7-9 and TRBJ1-1; TCRdb designates TRBD1, a call that cannot be tested without DNA. The germline V gene encodes CDR1 SEHNR and CDR2 FQNEAQ (reference sequence). The CDR3 runs to 12 residues. CDR3 sequence: CASGQGNTEAFF.

The J gene is TRBJ2-1, the V gene TRBV28. Germline V gene sequence: CDR1 MDHEN, CDR2 SYDVKM. The CDR3 has 17 residues. This CDR3 is CASSFPLIADSYNEQFF.

The rearrangement links TRBV14 to TRBJ2-7. This CDR3 spans 13 amino acids. CDR1 is SGHDN and CDR2 is FVKESK in the germline V gene. CDR3 amino acids: CASSPYNYYEQYF.

Considering frequency, this clonotype is medium-sized. The CDR3 is CASSSRTGTGAYEQYF. The chain couples TRBV5-1 to TRBJ2-7; TCRdb picks TRBD1, but there is no DNA to check that call. The CDR3 has 16 amino acids. Germline-derived CDR1 and CDR2 are SGHRS and YFSETQ.

The gene calls are TRBV7-9 and TRBJ2-3. The CDR3 consists of 12 residues. Germline loops: CDR1 SEHNR, CDR2 FQNEAQ (reference sequence). CDR3 amino acids: CASSFHADTQYF.

This chain connects TRBV7-6 to TRBJ1-4; the D gene TCRdb calls, TRBD1, cannot be checked with no DNA. This CDR3 spans 14 amino acids. Germline loops: CDR1 SGHVS, CDR2 FNYEAQ. The CDR3 loop reads CASSADRGREKLFF.

The chain joins TRBV27 to TRBJ2-7; as DNA is missing, the TRBD1 call by TCRdb cannot be tested. Germline assignment: CDR1 MNHEY and CDR2 SMNVEV (reference sequence). CDR3 size: 16 residues. Here the CDR3 reads CASSLSVLAPAYEQYF.

The rearrangement uses TRBV27 and TRBJ2-7. Germline CDR1 reads MNHEY; CDR2 reads SMNVEV (reference sequence). The CDR3 runs 12 residues. The CDR3 sequence: CASSGGPSEQYF.

The chain recombines TRBV4-1 with TRBJ1-1; TCRdb's assignment of TRBD1 cannot be checked, as there is no DNA. The CDR3 is 14 residues long. In germline, CDR1 is MGHRA, CDR2 YSYEKL. CDR3 amino acids: CASSRPRENTEAFF.

Measured by frequency, this clonotype is medium-sized (0.01 to 0.1%). This chain uses TRBV20-1 with TRBJ2-1; TCRdb gives TRBD2 as the D gene, but with no DNA this cannot be confirmed. The CDR3 runs to 14 residues. Germline V gene data show CDR1 as DFQATT and CDR2 as SNEGSKA (reference sequence). The CDR3 region is CSASSGATYNEQFF.

This chain connects TRBV14 to TRBJ2-2; absent DNA, TCRdb's TRBD2 call cannot be checked. The CDR3 spans 17 residues. Germline V lookup: CDR1 SGHDN, CDR2 FVKESK. CDR3 in amino acids: CASSQGRGDFNTGELFF.

The V and J genes are TRBV7-2 and TRBJ2-1; TCRdb's D gene call, TRBD1, goes unchecked for lack of DNA. Germline V gene lookup returns CDR1 SGHTA and CDR2 FQGNSA. This CDR3 region has 18 residues. The CDR3 reads CASSLFSGQLFSYNEQFF.

The chain is built from TRBV12-3 or TRBV12-4 and TRBJ1-6. The CDR3 is 12 residues long. This CDR3 is CASSFPNSPLHF.

The rearrangement joins TRBV7-9 to TRBJ2-2. Germline V gene data show CDR1 as SEHNR and CDR2 as FQNEAQ (reference sequence). CDR3 length equals 12 residues. The CDR3 sequence: CAPTPRTGELFF.

This clonotype is medium-sized by frequency. Here the CDR3 reads CATSDLRGGEQFF. The genes are TRBV24-1 and TRBJ2-1; TCRdb lists TRBD1, though no DNA is available to test this call. Germline V gene lookup returns CDR1 KGHDR and CDR2 SFDVKD. This CDR3 comprises 13 residues.

The chain combines TRBV7-2 with TRBJ1-5. CDR1 SGHTA and CDR2 FQGNSA come from the germline V gene. The CDR3 extends over 14 amino acids. CDR3 amino acids: CASSLNPSNQPQHF.

This chain connects TRBV18 to TRBJ1-6. Germline values: CDR1 KGHSH, CDR2 LQKENI. The CDR3 runs 18 residues. The CDR3 reads CASSPLRQSLSYNSPLHF.

In terms of frequency, this clonotype is medium-sized. CDR3 in amino acids: CASSLGLGQLATEAFF. The V and J genes are TRBV5-6 and TRBJ1-1; TCRdb indicates TRBD1, and absent DNA this call remains unverified. In germline, CDR1 is SGHDT, CDR2 YYEEEE. This CDR3 has 16 residues.

The chain employs TRBV7-9 and TRBJ1-4; TCRdb indicates TRBD1, and absent DNA this call remains unverified. CDR3 length: 16 residues. The germline V gene encodes CDR1 SEHNR and CDR2 FQNEAQ (reference sequence). The chain's CDR3 is CASSFPTGTDGEKLFF.

This chain uses TRBV4-1 with TRBJ1-3. In germline, CDR1 is MGHRA, CDR2 YSYEKL. The length of the CDR3 is 16 residues. CDR3 loop: CASSQILGSSGNTIYF.

This clonotype ranks as medium-sized in terms of frequency. This chain uses TRBV15 with TRBJ2-3; the D call of TRBD2 rests on TCRdb alone, since no DNA is present to check it. Germline CDR1 LNHNV, CDR2 YYDKDF (reference sequence). The CDR3 covers 14 residues. CDR3: CATSRARGGDTQYF.

The chain combines TRBV5-1 with TRBJ2-1; absent DNA, TCRdb's TRBD2 call cannot be checked. The CDR3 consists of 14 residues. Germline CDR1 and CDR2: SGHRS and YFSETQ. CDR3 in amino acids: CASSLRTINNEQFF.

This sequence joins TRBV5-1 and TRBJ1-6; the D call from TCRdb, TRBD1, cannot be confirmed without DNA. Germline CDR1 reads SGHRS; CDR2 reads YFSETQ. The CDR3 is 13 amino acids. The CDR3 sequence is CASKGAYNSPLHF.

This sequence joins TRBV7-2 and TRBJ2-1; TCRdb names TRBD2, which stays unverified in the absence of DNA. From germline, CDR1 is SGHTA and CDR2 FQGNSA. The CDR3 loop spans 14 amino acids. The CDR3 spells CASSSGTSGVEQFF.